This entry features one TCR beta chain sequence. Its antigen is unknown. Per the original data handling: Filtering differed, since immunoSEQ gave only junction sequences and no quality scores. Clones were sequenced by immunoSEQ multiplex PCR, and TCRdb holds only the in-frame ones, with some missing. That table is the source of V, J and clone size, and D and trimming were worked out from the DNA. The data show 950,000 to 1,100,000 clones, around 82% seen once. These data come from a study of shared clonotypes between healthy human individuals. Whole-study findings and limits: What rarefaction showed was incomplete sorted-subset sequencing despite large depth.

J lost 7 bases, V lost 2 bases, and 10 bases had no gene match. The CDR3 runs to 18 residues. Germline CDR1 and CDR2: SEHNR and FQNEAQ (reference sequence). The clonotype originates from a man aged 18 to 30 in good health. Some clones in this sample may be carry-over from other donors' samples. The V call is TRBV7-9, the J call TRBJ2-1, with 14 bases lining up with TRBD2. The source material was memory CD4+ T cells from PBMCs. The subset: CD45RA-negative fraction. Here the CDR3 reads CASSLPPRTSGRRNEQFF. DNA of the CDR3: TGTGCCAGCAGCTTACCTCCCAGGACTAGCGGGAGGAGGAATGAGCAGTTCTTC.